These 9 T cell receptor beta chains originate from one sample sequenced in a study of blood T cell repertoires in COVID-19. Repertoires were generated with immunoSEQ multiplex PCR, while TCRdb's copy carries only in-frame clones and drops some. The repertoire holds about 46,000 clones, with under 95% as singletons. Sequenced input: peripheral blood. These receptors came from a man between 45 and 60 years old with acute or convalescent COVID-19.

V gene TRBV18 combines with J gene TRBJ2-5, with D possibly being TRBD1 (5 bases). Germline V gene data show CDR1 as KGHSH and CDR2 as LQKENI. The CDR3 totals 13 residues. Trimming removed 8 bases at V and 1 base at J, with 11 bases between. CDR3 in DNA: TGTGCCAGCCTCCTGGGGCTCCAAGAGACCCAGTACTTC. Its translation: CASLLGLQETQYF.

V usage is TRBV6-5 and J usage is TRBJ1-1; TRBD1 matches 8 bases. Looked up from germline, CDR1 is MNHEY and CDR2 is SVGAGI. The trim removed 7 bases at V and 5 bases at J, leaving 6 bases unmatched. The CDR3 spans 13 residues. The CDR3 DNA reads TGTGCCAGCACGGAACAGGGGGATACTGAAGCTTTCTTT. This codes for CASTEQGDTEAFF.

The V gene is TRBV5-5, the J gene TRBJ1-2; D perhaps matches TRBD1 (6 bases). Germline V CDR1 and CDR2: SGHKS, YYEKEE (reference sequence). The CDR3 spans 15 residues. V was clipped by 4 bases and J by 5 bases, with 18 bases between them. CDR3 sequence reads: CASSLGTGGAYGYTF. The CDR3 DNA reads as TGTGCCAGCAGCCTCGGGACGGGGGGCGCGTATGGCTACACCTTC.

The V call is TRBV5-1, the J call TRBJ2-2, with D perhaps TRBD2 (6 bases). This CDR3 region has 16 residues. Per germline, CDR1 SGHRS and CDR2 YFSETQ. V dropped 0 bases and J dropped 2 bases, with 11 bases sitting between them. The CDR3 DNA sequence: TGCGCCAGCAGCTTGGTCGCGGGGATCAACACCGGGGAGCTGTTTTTT. Its protein product is CASSLVAGINTGELFF.

Only a few counts were recorded for this clone. The gene calls are TRBV7-8 and TRBJ1-2, with TRBD1 identical over 9 bases. The ends lost 5 bases at V and 5 bases at J; junction bases unmatched: 9. Per germline, CDR1 SGHVS and CDR2 FQNEAQ. The CDR3 length is 15 residues. The CDR3 sequence: CASSTGTGIRYGYTF. The CDR3 DNA is TGTGCCAGCAGCACCGGGACAGGGATTCGGTATGGCTACACCTTC.

The count of this clone is one. The rearrangement uses TRBV29-1 and TRBJ2-1, with D maybe TRBD2 (5 bases). The germline V gene has CDR1 SQVTM and CDR2 ANQGSEA. The CDR3 has 13 amino acids. With 3 bases removed from V and 7 bases from J, the gap between germline ends came to 13 bases. The CDR3 nucleotides are TGCAGCGTTGAGCAGATTCGCGGGAATGAGCAGTTCTTC. Residues: CSVEQIRGNEQFF.

The chain has TRBV9 and TRBJ1-3; 10 positions match TRBD1. V shed 4 bases and J 0 bases; nucleotides not matched to a gene: 13. The germline V gene has CDR1 SGDLS and CDR2 YYNGEE. The CDR3 runs 19 residues. The CDR3 protein is CASSPRQGASPNSGNTIYF. CDR3 nucleotide sequence: TGTGCCAGCAGCCCTCGACAGGGGGCCTCACCGAACTCTGGAAACACCATATATTTT. The full variable domain, its missing parts supplied by reference TRBV9 and TRBJ1-3, is DSGVTQTPKHLITATGQRVTLRCSPRSGDLSVYWYQQSLDQGLQFLIQYYNGEERAKGNILERFSAQQFPDLHSELNLSSLELGDSALYFCASSPRQGASPNSGNTIYFGEGSWLTVV.

The V gene is TRBV7-2, the J gene TRBJ2-3; 9 bases map to TRBD2. The CDR3 is 15 amino acids. Germline values: CDR1 SGHTA, CDR2 FQGNSA. J gave up 4 bases and V 2 bases, and 4 bases lay outside the gene matches. In nucleotides, the CDR3 is TGTGCCAGCAGCTTAAAGCGGGGGGCCCCAGATACGCAGTATTTT. This gives the protein CASSLKRGAPDTQYF.

This clone was found once. This chain connects TRBV28 to TRBJ2-7; D is perhaps TRBD1 (5 bases). The germline gives CDR1 MDHEN, CDR2 SYDVKM. Trimming cost V 4 bases and J 4 bases, with 8 bases left between them. This CDR3 contains 12 residues. The CDR3 region is CASSSGFYEQYF. DNA of the CDR3: TGTGCCAGCAGTTCAGGGTTTTACGAGCAGTACTTC.